Below, one TCR beta chain is given with its context. Its specific antigen is unknown. Base qualities are not at hand, and no much larger clone is one base apart. Inclusive of the bounding cysteine and phenylalanine, the CDR3 is 16 residues long. The DNA shown is the 48-base CDR3, in frame from base 1. V is pruned by 4 bases and J by 1 base, leaving 6 bases of the junction without a gene match. CDR1 and CDR2, per the germline V gene (reference sequence), are LNHDA and SQIVND. This sample was taken from a study of blood T cell repertoires in COVID-19 (TCRdb year 2020). For the wider study: Samples from collaborators originated in the United States, Italy and Spain and spanned both the acute and convalescent phases of COVID-19. The prospective study material was composed of cDNA or gDNA derived from T cells, B-cell-depleted T cells, or PBMCs. The samples were drawn from the first 160 participants of the ongoing ImmuneRACE study and from more than 1,000 subjects provided by 6 global collaborators. Sample metadata almost always included a de-identified subject ID, COVID-19 status, age in years and sex. Deeply sampled blood TCRbeta repertoires from subjects exposed to, actively infected with, or recovered from COVID-19 were included in the dataset. The repertoires were released in a freely available public database meant as a resource for research on the immune response to SARS-CoV-2. Where HLA class I and class II types were available, the types were taken from metadata supplied by the sample provider, not from assay-based typing.

Each collaborating institution followed its own protocols to collect whole blood in K2EDTA tubes. Collaborator samples were shipped for TCRbeta analysis as frozen whole blood, isolated PBMCs, or DNA extracted from either sample type. Study-level results and caveats: Clinical and demographic metadata were provided uncurated, with the amount varying by source and participant.

The immunoSEQ Assay, a bias-controlled multiplex PCR, was used to amplify TCRbeta CDR3 regions from genomic DNA. The authors processed their data as follows. The number of nucleated cells in each sample was estimated by amplification of reference gene primers within the assay. To quantify the absolute abundance of each unique TCRbeta CDR3 rearrangement, sequence reads were collapsed and filtered. For each sample, productive Simpson clonality was calculated as the square root of Simpson's diversity index across productive rearrangements. The table comes from immuneACCESS by way of TCRdb, which keeps in-frame sequences with V and J called. Part of the clones is missing from these tables; in studies checked, under half for an unresolved V gene and the rest for unknown reasons. The V and J calls and clone size were taken over from that table, and D and trimming were inferred from the DNA. This sample lists about 380,000 clones; roughly 80% were detected once. The ten largest clones capture 1.1% of the sample.

The specimen was peripheral blood. The sequence links TRBV19 to TRBJ2-3; 9 bases in the middle match TRBD2. The clonotype comes from a human donor with acute or convalescent COVID-19. The donor label of this sample is uncertain. The bases are TGTGCCAGTAGTACTCTGGCGGGAGGGCGCACAGATACGCAGTATTTT. Its coded protein is CASSTLAGGRTDTQYF.